One sample yielded the 7 T cell receptor beta chains listed below, sequenced in a study of OX40 agonist ivuxolimab in advanced cancers. Sequencing used immunoSEQ multiplex PCR; TCRdb keeps in-frame clones, though not all of them. The sample includes 70,000 to 75,000 clones, just over 85% of them seen just once. This sample comprised CD4+ or CD8+ T cells sorted from blood, obtained in a trial of the OX40 agonist ivuxolimab. These receptors originate from an adult with an advanced solid tumor such as melanoma, head and neck, liver or kidney cancer.

This clone was counted between two and nine times. The V gene is TRBV30, the J gene TRBJ1-5; the D is unclear. Per germline, CDR1 GTSNPN and CDR2 SVGIG (reference sequence). The CDR3 has 13 residues. The V gene lost 1 base and the J gene lost 1 base, with 5 bases spanning the gap. The DNA of the CDR3 is TGTGCCTGGAGTGCGGGCAGCAATCAGCCCCAGCATTTT. As protein: CAWSAGSNQPQHF.

For the CDR3, the DNA is TGTGCCAGCAAGGAAGACGCGGGAGGGCCCGATGAGCAGTTCTTC. Translation gives CASKEDAGGPDEQFF. The J gene is TRBJ2-1, the V gene TRBV2; TRBD2 agrees at 9 bases. This CDR3 spans 15 amino acids. The J segment lost 8 bases and the V segment lost 7 bases, leaving 12 bases of the junction unmatched. Germline CDR1 reads SNHLY; CDR2 reads FYNNEI.

Turning to this clone: One end of the junction varies from germline; a read error may be responsible. The genes are TRBV2 and TRBJ2-5, with D possibly being TRBD2 (6 bases). Germline V lookup: CDR1 SNHLY, CDR2 FYNNEI. This CDR3 has 16 amino acids. The CDR3 loop reads CASSEVSGPGSQRRDF. The CDR3 region has the DNA TGTGCCAGCAGTGAAGTGTCAGGGCCAGGCTCCCAAAGGAGGGACTTC.

This chain uses TRBV19 with TRBJ2-2; 7 bases map to TRBD2. The germline gives CDR1 LNHDA, CDR2 SQIVND (reference sequence). V gave up 2 bases and J gave up 5 bases; unmatched junction bases: 2. This CDR3 region has 14 residues. The CDR3 protein is CASSIRGGTGELFF. The CDR3, as DNA: TGTGCCAGTAGTATAAGGGGAGGGACCGGGGAGCTGTTTTTT.

V gene TRBV5-1 combines with J gene TRBJ1-1, with D tentatively TRBD1 (6 bases). The V and J ends lost 0 bases and 3 bases respectively, with 9 bases between them. Germline loops: CDR1 SGHRS, CDR2 YFSETQ. This CDR3 is built from 14 residues. CDR3 nucleotide sequence: TGCGCCAGCAGCTTGGTTGCAGGGGACACTGAAGCTTTCTTT. Its translation: CASSLVAGDTEAFF.

V gene TRBV7-2 combines with J gene TRBJ1-1; D is uncertain. Trimming took off 4 bases at V and 11 bases at J, with 14 bases between the two ends. The germline V gene encodes CDR1 SGHTA and CDR2 FQGNSA. This CDR3 spans 12 amino acids. The CDR3 sequence is CASSWSHSLAFF. DNA of the CDR3: TGTGCCAGCAGCTGGTCCCATTCTTTGGCTTTCTTT.

The chain uses TRBV30 and TRBJ1-5, with D uncertain. CDR1 is GTSNPN, CDR2 SVGIG, per germline (reference sequence). This CDR3 has 14 residues. Trimming removed 5 bases at V and 1 base at J, with 12 bases between. The CDR3 DNA is TGTGCCTGGGCTCTCCCCCCCAGCAATCAGCCCCAGCATTTT. This gives the protein CAWALPPSNQPQHF.